This is a list of T cell receptor beta chains from one sample in a study of T cell responses to AZD1222 COVID-19 vaccine. Sequencing used immunoSEQ multiplex PCR; TCRdb keeps in-frame clones, though not all of them. The sample contains 90,000 to 95,000 clones, approximately 84% of which appear only once. This specimen was peripheral blood, taken on day 0 of AZD1222 vaccination. The receptors derive from an adult in good health. CDR3s include the opening cysteine and the closing phenylalanine or tryptophan. A D gene is named only where the DNA matches it firmly. Clone size, where shown, is once, few, many, or a class for clones that have expanded.

J gene: TRBJ2-7; clone size: NA; V gene: TRBV3-1/TRBV3-2; D gene: TRBD2; CDR3 protein: CASSQGFTSGGIKEQYF; CDR3 DNA: TGTGCCAGCAGCCAGGGATTCACTAGCGGGGGGATTAAAGAGCAGTACTTC
J gene: TRBJ1-4; clone size: NA; V gene: TRBV3-1/TRBV3-2; D gene: NA; CDR3 protein: CASSPTYRVRANEKLFF; CDR3 DNA: TGTGCCAGCAGCCCCACCTACAGGGTTCGGGCTAATGAAAAACTGTTTTTT
J gene: TRBJ2-7; clone size: NA; V gene: TRBV7-9; D gene: NA; CDR3 protein: CASSPGRTYEQYF; CDR3 DNA: TGTGCCAGCAGCCCGGGACGGACCTACGAGCAGTACTTC
J gene: TRBJ2-7; clone size: few; V gene: TRBV7-8; D gene: TRBD1; CDR3 protein: CASSVGQGGEQYF; CDR3 DNA: TGTGCCAGCAGCGTGGGACAGGGGGGTGAGCAGTACTTC
J gene: TRBJ1-1; clone size: NA; V gene: TRBV7-8; D gene: NA; CDR3 protein: CASRLTGREGTEAFF; CDR3 DNA: TGTGCCAGCAGATTAACAGGGAGGGAAGGCACTGAAGCTTTCTTT
J gene: TRBJ2-7; clone size: NA; V gene: TRBV5-1; D gene: NA; CDR3 protein: CASSTGTFEAYEQYF; CDR3 DNA: TGCGCCAGCAGTACCGGGACATTTGAAGCCTACGAGCAGTACTTC
J gene: TRBJ2-1; clone size: NA; V gene: TRBV5-4; D gene: TRBD2; CDR3 protein: CASKSGRGAYNEQFF; CDR3 DNA: TGTGCCAGCAAATCAGGGCGGGGGGCCTACAATGAGCAGTTCTTC
J gene: TRBJ2-3; clone size: few; V gene: TRBV19; D gene: TRBD2; CDR3 protein: CASSEYRTSGSTDTQYF; CDR3 DNA: TGTGCCAGTAGCGAGTATCGAACTAGCGGGAGCACAGATACGCAGTATTTT
J gene: TRBJ2-2; clone size: NA; V gene: TRBV25-1; D gene: NA; CDR3 protein: CASSDSKGFTGELFF; CDR3 DNA: TGTGCCAGCAGTGATTCCAAAGGGTTCACCGGGGAGCTGTTTTTT
J gene: TRBJ2-2; clone size: NA; V gene: TRBV18; D gene: NA; CDR3 protein: CASSPSGAANTGELFF; CDR3 DNA: TGTGCCAGCTCACCAAGCGGCGCTGCGAACACCGGGGAGCTGTTTTTT
J gene: TRBJ2-7; clone size: NA; V gene: TRBV5-8; D gene: NA; CDR3 protein: CASSFAGMRQYF; CDR3 DNA: TGTGCCAGCAGCTTCGCTGGGATGCGGCAGTACTTC
J gene: TRBJ1-5; clone size: once; V gene: TRBV6-1; D gene: NA; CDR3 protein: CASSEGGLNQPQHF; CDR3 DNA: TGTGCCAGCAGTGAAGGCGGTTTGAATCAGCCCCAGCATTTT
J gene: TRBJ2-7; clone size: NA; V gene: TRBV2; D gene: NA; CDR3 protein: CASSAVVEQYF; CDR3 DNA: TGTGCCAGCAGTGCAGTCGTGGAGCAGTACTTC
J gene: TRBJ1-2; clone size: NA; V gene: TRBV18; D gene: NA; CDR3 protein: CASSPGQAHQGYGYTF; CDR3 DNA: TGTGCCAGCTCACCGGGCCAGGCGCATCAAGGCTATGGCTACACCTTC
J gene: TRBJ2-5; clone size: NA; V gene: TRBV11-1; D gene: NA; CDR3 protein: CASSFLQARGTETQYF; CDR3 DNA: TGTGCCAGCAGCTTTTTACAGGCCAGGGGTACAGAGACCCAGTACTTC
J gene: TRBJ1-1; clone size: once; V gene: TRBV2; D gene: NA; CDR3 protein: CASSVGTAGHSEAFF; CDR3 DNA: TGTGCCAGCAGTGTGGGGACGGCCGGGCACTCTGAAGCTTTCTTT